The 5 T cell receptor beta chains listed next were all sequenced from one sample in a study of OX40 agonist ivuxolimab in advanced cancers. Produced via immunoSEQ multiplex PCR; TCRdb's table is partial and in-frame only. Found here are tens of thousands of clones, approximately 88% of them singletons; the top ten hold 0.75% to 1%. Sequences were derived from CD4+ or CD8+ T cells sorted from blood, sampled in a trial of the OX40 agonist ivuxolimab. The receptors derive from an adult with an advanced solid tumor such as melanoma, head and neck, liver or kidney cancer.

DNA of the CDR3: TGTGCCGGAAGTACTAGCGGGAGCTCCTGGACGCAGTATTTT. Translating gives CAGSTSGSSWTQYF. The chain is built from TRBV2 and TRBJ2-3; 11 bases fit TRBD2. Germline values: CDR1 SNHLY, CDR2 FYNNEI. Trimming took 11 bases from V and 9 from J; bases not matched to a gene: 13. The CDR3 is 14 amino acids.

The genes are TRBV4-3 and TRBJ1-5; no clear D. Trimming shortened V by 4 bases and J by 0 bases, and 10 bases separated the two germline ends. CDR1 is LGHNA and CDR2 is YSLEER in the germline V gene. The length of the CDR3 is 15 residues. CDR3 nucleotides: TGCGCCAGCAGCCCCGGCCCATATAGCAATCAGCCCCAGCATTTT. It encodes CASSPGPYSNQPQHF.

This clone was detected only once. This chain connects TRBV18 to TRBJ1-4; 7 positions match TRBD1. After removal of 3 bases from V and 8 bases from J, the junction contained 9 bases not matched to a gene. Germline loops: CDR1 KGHSH, CDR2 LQKENI. This CDR3 has 15 amino acids. CDR3 nucleotide sequence: TGTGCCAGCTCACCCCTGGGACAGCAAGACGAAAAACTGTTTTTT. Translated, it gives CASSPLGQQDEKLFF.

This clone is a singleton in its sample. This chain uses TRBV9 with TRBJ2-1, with 11 nucleotides matching TRBD2. Looked up from germline, CDR1 is SGDLS and CDR2 is YYNGEE. J gave up 7 bases and V 4 bases, and 7 bases lay outside the gene matches. The CDR3 totals 15 residues. DNA of the CDR3: TGTGCCAGCAGCTTACTAGCGGGAGCGGGAAATGAGCAGTTCTTC. It encodes CASSLLAGAGNEQFF.

The rearrangement joins TRBV6-5 to TRBJ2-7; D is perhaps TRBD1 or TRBD2 (5 bases each). The germline V gene encodes CDR1 MNHEY and CDR2 SVGAGI. With 6 bases removed from V and 2 bases from J, the gap between germline ends came to 8 bases. The CDR3 totals 12 residues. CDR3 DNA: TGTGCCAGCAGGTCGGGACCCTACGAGCAGTACTTC. Translated, it gives CASRSGPYEQYF.